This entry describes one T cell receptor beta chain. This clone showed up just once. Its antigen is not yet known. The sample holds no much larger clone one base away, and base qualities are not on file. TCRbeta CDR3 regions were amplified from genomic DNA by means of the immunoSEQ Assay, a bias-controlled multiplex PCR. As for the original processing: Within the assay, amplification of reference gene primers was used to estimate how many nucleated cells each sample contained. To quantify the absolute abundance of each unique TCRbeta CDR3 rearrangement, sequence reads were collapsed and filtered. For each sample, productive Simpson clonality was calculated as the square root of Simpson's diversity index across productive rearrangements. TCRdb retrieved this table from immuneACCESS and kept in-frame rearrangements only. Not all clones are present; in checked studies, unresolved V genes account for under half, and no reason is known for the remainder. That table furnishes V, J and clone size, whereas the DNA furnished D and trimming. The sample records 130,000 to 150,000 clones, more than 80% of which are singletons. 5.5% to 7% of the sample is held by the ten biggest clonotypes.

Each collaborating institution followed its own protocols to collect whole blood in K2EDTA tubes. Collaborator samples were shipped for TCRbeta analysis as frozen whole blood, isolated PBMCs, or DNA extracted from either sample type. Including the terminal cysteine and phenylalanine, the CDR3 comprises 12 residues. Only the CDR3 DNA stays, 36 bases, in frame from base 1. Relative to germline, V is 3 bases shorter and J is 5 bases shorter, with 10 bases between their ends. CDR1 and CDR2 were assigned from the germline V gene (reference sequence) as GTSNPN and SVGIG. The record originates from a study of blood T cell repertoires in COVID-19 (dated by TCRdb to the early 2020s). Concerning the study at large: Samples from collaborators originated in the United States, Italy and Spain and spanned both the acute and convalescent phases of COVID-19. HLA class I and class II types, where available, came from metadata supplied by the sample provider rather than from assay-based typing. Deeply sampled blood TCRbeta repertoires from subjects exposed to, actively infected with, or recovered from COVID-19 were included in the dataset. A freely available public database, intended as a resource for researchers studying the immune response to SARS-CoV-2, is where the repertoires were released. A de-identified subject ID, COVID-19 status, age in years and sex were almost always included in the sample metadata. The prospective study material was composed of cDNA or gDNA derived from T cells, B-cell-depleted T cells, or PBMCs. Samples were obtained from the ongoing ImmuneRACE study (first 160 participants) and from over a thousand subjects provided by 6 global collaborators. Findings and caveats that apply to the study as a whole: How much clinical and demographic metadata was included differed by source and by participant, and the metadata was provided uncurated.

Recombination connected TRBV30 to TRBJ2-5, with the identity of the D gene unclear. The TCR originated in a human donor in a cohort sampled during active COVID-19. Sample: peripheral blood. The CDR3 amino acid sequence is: CAWRVRAETQYF. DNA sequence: TGTGCCTGGAGGGTTAGAGCGGAGACCCAGTACTTC.